A single sample gave rise to the 10 T cell receptor beta chains below, sequenced in a study of T cell responses to AZD1222 COVID-19 vaccine. Method: immunoSEQ multiplex PCR; TCRdb's copy keeps in-frame clones and lacks some. Of roughly 120,000 clones detected, approximately 90% appear once; the ten largest clones hold approximately 3.5%. The sample in question was peripheral blood, obtained 28 days after the second AZD1222 dose. The receptors here all came from an adult who received the AZD1222 COVID-19 vaccine.

This clone turned up a few times. The V gene is TRBV6-4, the J gene TRBJ1-3; TRBD1 might be the D (5 bases). Trimming removed 5 bases from V and 1 base from J, with 9 bases in between. This CDR3 comprises 14 residues. Germline V gives CDR1 MRHNA, CDR2 SNTAGT. The CDR3 DNA is TGTGCCAGCAGTCAGGGTGAGTCTGGAAACACCATATATTTT. Its translation: CASSQGESGNTIYF.

V gene TRBV5-1 combines with J gene TRBJ2-1; D may be TRBD1 (6 bases). V lost 2 bases and J lost 3, with 9 bases in between. Per germline, CDR1 SGHRS and CDR2 YFSETQ. This CDR3 comprises 14 residues. Written as DNA, the CDR3 is TGCGCCAGCAGCTTCAAGGGGGTCTACAATGAGCAGTTCTTC. It specifies CASSFKGVYNEQFF.

CDR3 coding DNA: TGTGCCAGCAGTTCGGGACTCAGCGGGGCCAAAAACATTCAGTACTTC. Residues: CASSSGLSGAKNIQYF. V usage is TRBV28 and J usage is TRBJ2-4; a possible D gene is TRBD2 (6 bases). This CDR3 has 16 amino acids. CDR1 and CDR2 from the germline V gene are MDHEN and SYDVKM. V was trimmed by 4 bases and J by 1 base, leaving 14 bases between them.

The V gene is TRBV28, the J gene TRBJ2-3; 12 bases align to TRBD2. CDR3 length equals 17 residues. The germline V gene encodes CDR1 MDHEN and CDR2 SYDVKM. Trimming removed 3 bases from V and 3 bases from J; junction bases left unmatched: 7. The CDR3 spells CASSLVTSGRWTDTQYF. Written as DNA, the CDR3 is TGTGCCAGCAGTTTGGTGACTAGCGGGAGATGGACAGATACGCAGTATTTT.

The chain links TRBV6-1 to TRBJ2-5; 7 nucleotides line up with TRBD1. Looked up from germline, CDR1 is MNHNS and CDR2 is SASEGT. The ends lost 3 bases at V and 2 bases at J; junction bases unmatched: 0. CDR3 length equals 13 residues. The CDR3 reads CASSDRGQETQYF. For the CDR3, the DNA is TGTGCCAGCAGTGACAGGGGGCAAGAGACCCAGTACTTC.

The rearrangement uses TRBV19 and TRBJ1-5; D is uncertain. The CDR3 consists of 14 residues. V gave up 8 bases and J gave up 6 bases, with 17 bases separating them. CDR1 LNHDA and CDR2 SQIVND come from the germline V gene (reference sequence). The CDR3 DNA reads as TGTGCCAGTGGAAATCCTGCGGTCGGTCAGCCCCAGCATTTT. It encodes CASGNPAVGQPQHF.

The chain has TRBV5-1 and TRBJ1-6; tentative D call: TRBD1 (5 bases). V lost 4 bases and J 0 bases, leaving 11 bases between the germline ends. Germline V CDR1 and CDR2: SGHRS, YFSETQ. This CDR3 is 16 amino acids long. The CDR3 DNA is TGCGCCAGCAGCCAGAGGAGGGGCTCCTATAATTCACCCCTCCACTTT. Protein sequence: CASSQRRGSYNSPLHF.

The sample holds one count of this clone. The V and J genes are TRBV9 and TRBJ1-2; D is unresolved. V shed 0 bases and J shed 5 bases, with 8 bases lying between them. The length of the CDR3 is 13 residues. Germline assignment: CDR1 SGDLS and CDR2 YYNGEE. The CDR3, as DNA: TGTGCCAGCAGCGTAGACAGTTTATATGGCTACACCTTC. This sequence encodes CASSVDSLYGYTF.

The chain combines TRBV10-3 with TRBJ1-6, with TRBD1 matching 8 bases. V lost 4 bases and J lost 11; bases outside the gene matches: 7. The CDR3 loop spans 14 amino acids. Germline CDR1 and CDR2: ENHRY and SYGVKD. CDR3 sequence reads: CAISGSDRGTPLHF. CDR3 coding DNA: TGTGCCATCAGTGGAAGTGACAGGGGAACACCCCTCCACTTT.

The V gene is TRBV19, the J gene TRBJ1-2, with TRBD1 matching over 7 bases. Germline values: CDR1 LNHDA, CDR2 SQIVND (reference sequence). The CDR3 consists of 14 residues. The V segment lost 6 bases and the J segment 4 bases; nucleotides outside the gene matches: 8. CDR3 nucleotides: TGTGCCAGTAGAAGGGACCAGGGGGGCTATGGCTACACCTTC. Translation gives CASRRDQGGYGYTF. The variable domain in full, completed from reference TRBV19 and TRBJ1-2, reads DGGITQSPKYLFRKEGQNVTLSCEQNLNHDAMYWYRQDPGQGLRLIYYSQIVNDFQKGDIAEGYSVSREKKESFPLTVTSAQKNPTAFYLCASRRDQGGYGYTFGSGTRLTVV.